Given below is one TCR beta chain in context. There is no known antigen for this receptor. Qualities for individual bases were not recorded, and no much larger clone is one base off. The collaborating institutions used their own protocols to collect whole blood in K2EDTA tubes. Collaborator samples were shipped for TCRbeta analysis as frozen whole blood, isolated PBMCs, or DNA extracted from either sample type. The data originate from a study of blood T cell repertoires in COVID-19 (dated by TCRdb to the early 2020s). Concerning the study at large: Samples covering the acute and convalescent phases of COVID-19 were provided by collaborators in the United States, Italy and Spain. HLA class I and class II types, where available, came from metadata supplied by the sample provider rather than from assay-based typing. Sample metadata almost always included a de-identified subject ID, COVID-19 status, age in years and sex. The prospective study material was composed of cDNA or gDNA derived from T cells, B-cell-depleted T cells, or PBMCs. The repertoires were released in a freely available public database meant as a resource for research on the immune response to SARS-CoV-2. Samples were obtained from the ongoing ImmuneRACE study (first 160 participants) and from some 1,200 subjects provided by 6 global collaborators. Subjects who had been exposed to COVID-19, were actively infected with it, or had recovered from it provided the deeply sampled blood TCRbeta repertoires that made up the dataset. Study-wide conclusions, independent of this receptor: How much clinical and demographic metadata was included differed by source and by participant, and the metadata was provided uncurated.

CDR1 and CDR2 (MNHEY, SVGAGI) derive from the germline V gene. V loses 6 bases at its end and J loses 7 bases; junction bases beyond the gene matches: 9. Including cysteine and phenylalanine, the CDR3 has 15 amino acids. Only CDR3 DNA remains: 45 bases, in frame from the first base. TCRbeta CDR3 regions were amplified from genomic DNA using the immunoSEQ Assay, a bias-controlled multiplex PCR. Under the source paper's analysis protocol: The number of nucleated cells in each sample was estimated by amplification of reference gene primers within the assay. To quantify the absolute abundance of each unique TCRbeta CDR3 rearrangement, sequence reads were collapsed and filtered. For each sample, productive Simpson clonality was calculated as the square root of Simpson's diversity index over productive rearrangements. The table comes from immuneACCESS by way of TCRdb, which keeps in-frame sequences with V and J called. Part of the clones is missing from these tables; in studies checked, under half for an unresolved V gene and the rest for unknown reasons. The V and J calls and the clone size are those of that table, but D and trimming were determined from the DNA. Recorded for this sample are about 170,000 clones; approximately 84% of them occurred a single time. The ten biggest clones cover 11% of the sample.

The sample was peripheral blood. The V gene is TRBV6-5 and the J gene is TRBJ2-2; 9 bases in the middle match TRBD1. The receptor was derived from a man between 65 and 79 years old with active or convalescent COVID-19. DNA sequence: TGTGCCAGCAGGCCCCAACAGGGGGCGATCGGGGAGCTGTTTTTT. It is translated as CASRPQQGAIGELFF.